The T cell receptor (beta chain) under discussion was sequenced for a study of blood T cell repertoires in COVID-19 (dated by TCRdb to 2018 to 2020). Background on the whole study: Samples covering the acute and convalescent phases of COVID-19 were provided by collaborators in the United States, Italy and Spain. The repertoires were released in a freely available public database intended as a resource for research on the immune response to SARS-CoV-2. The material from the prospective study consisted of cDNA or gDNA derived from T cells, B-cell-depleted T cells, or PBMCs. Where HLA class I and class II types were available, the types were taken from metadata supplied by the sample provider, not from assay-based typing. Sample metadata almost always included a de-identified subject ID, COVID-19 status, age in years and sex. Subjects who had been exposed to COVID-19, were actively infected with it, or had recovered from it provided the deeply sampled blood TCRbeta repertoires that made up the dataset. Samples came from the ongoing ImmuneRACE study (first 160 participants) plus 1,254 subjects from 6 global collaborators. On the study overall, not on this receptor specifically: The amount of clinical and demographic metadata varied by source and participant and was provided uncurated.

As regards this clone: The clone's antigen remains unknown. Base qualities are not at hand, and no much larger clone is one base apart.

The collaborating institutions used their own protocols to collect whole blood in K2EDTA tubes. For TCRbeta analysis, collaborators shipped samples in one of three forms: frozen whole blood, isolated PBMCs, or DNA extracted from either of those sample types. CDR3 length: 14 amino acids, cysteine to phenylalanine. The DNA shown is the 42-base CDR3, in frame from base 1. From the germline V gene, CDR1 is SGHAT and CDR2 is FQNNGV. Trimming removed 5 bases from V and 3 bases from J, leaving 12 bases between the germline ends. TCRbeta CDR3 regions were amplified from genomic DNA using the immunoSEQ Assay, a bias-controlled multiplex PCR. Concerning the study's data processing: Within the assay, amplification of reference gene primers was used to estimate how many nucleated cells each sample contained. To quantify the absolute abundance of each unique TCRbeta CDR3 rearrangement, sequence reads were collapsed and filtered. Productive Simpson clonality was computed per sample as the square root of Simpson's diversity index over productive rearrangements. This is the immuneACCESS table as TCRdb keeps it, with only in-frame sequences that have V and J called. A part of the clones is gone; compared with another copy, unresolved V genes explain less than half, and the rest is unexplained. V and J calls and clone size are copied from that table; D and trimming were computed from the DNA. A total of fewer than 65,000 clones appear in this sample, around 87% of them only once. The ten biggest clones cover about 6.3% of the sample.

The receptor comes from a man aged 60 to 75 with acute or convalescent COVID-19. Sequenced material: peripheral blood. This sequence uses TRBV11-2 and TRBJ2-3; the D gene remains uncertain. The bases read TGTGCCAGCAGCCTTGGGCTTTCGACAGATACGCAGTATTTT. Translated, it gives CASSLGLSTDTQYF.